Following are 25 T cell receptor beta chains from one sample sequenced in a study of T cell responses to AZD1222 COVID-19 vaccine. The method was immunoSEQ multiplex PCR; TCRdb's version includes in-frame clones alone and lacks a portion of them. This table has approximately 130,000 clones, over 90% appearing once. This material consisted of peripheral blood, taken on day 0 of AZD1222 vaccination. These TCRs come from an adult in good health.

About this clone itself: The junction departs from germline at one end; a sequencing error may be responsible. The rearrangement links TRBV7-2 to TRBJ1-1; D is uncertain. CDR1 SGHTA and CDR2 FQGNSA come from the germline V gene. The CDR3 spans 13 residues. DNA of the CDR3: TGTGCCAGCAGCTTTACACCGAACGCTGAAGCTTTCTTT. It translates to CASSFTPNAEAFF.

This chain uses TRBV18 with TRBJ1-2; no clear D. CDR1 is KGHSH, CDR2 LQKENI, per germline. The V and J ends lost 4 bases and 7 bases respectively, with 7 bases between them. The CDR3 extends over 11 amino acids. The CDR3 region is CASSQTGGYTF. The CDR3 nucleotides read TGTGCCAGCTCACAGACCGGTGGCTACACCTTC.

The genes are TRBV6-6 and TRBJ1-5, with unresolved D. This CDR3 is 14 amino acids long. Germline loops: CDR1 MNHNY, CDR2 SVGAGI (reference sequence). Trimming left V 3 bases short and J 4 bases short, with 10 bases between. The CDR3 region has the DNA TGTGCCAGCAGTTATTCCTACTCAAATCAGCCCCAGCATTTT. Its translation: CASSYSYSNQPQHF.

This clone was seen a few times. V is TRBV11-3 and J is TRBJ2-3; TRBD2 aligns across 7 bases. With 3 bases clipped from V and 1 base from J, the junction kept 4 bases outside the gene matches. Per the germline V gene, CDR1 is SGHNT and CDR2 is YENEEA. This CDR3 is 15 amino acids long. The CDR3 coding sequence is TGTGCCAGCAGCTTCCGGGGGGATGGCACAGATACGCAGTATTTT. Translated: CASSFRGDGTDTQYF.

The chain recombines TRBV27 with TRBJ2-7; tentative D call: TRBD1 (6 bases). Germline loops: CDR1 MNHEY, CDR2 SMNVEV (reference sequence). The CDR3 is made up of 16 amino acids. V lost 3 bases and J 2 bases, leaving 17 bases between the germline ends. This chain's CDR3 is CASSFFVGTPTYEQYF. As DNA, the CDR3 is TGTGCCAGCAGTTTCTTCGTCGGGACACCCACCTACGAGCAGTACTTC.

The genes are TRBV5-4 and TRBJ1-2, with D uncertain. Between the trimmed V and J ends, which lost 0 bases and 0 bases, there was a span of 9 bases. The germline V gene encodes CDR1 SGHNT and CDR2 YYREEE (reference sequence). The length of the CDR3 is 15 residues. This CDR3 is CASSLVGRANYGYTF. The CDR3 coding sequence is TGTGCCAGCAGCTTGGTAGGTCGAGCTAACTATGGCTACACCTTC.

The CDR3 region is CASSLTQHTDTQYF. The CDR3 nucleotides read TGTGCCAGCAGCTTGACGCAGCACACAGATACGCAGTATTTT. V usage is TRBV7-9 and J usage is TRBJ2-3, with D uncertain. Germline V CDR1 and CDR2: SEHNR, FQNEAQ (reference sequence). The V and J ends lost 3 bases and 2 bases respectively, with 9 bases between them. This CDR3 has 14 amino acids.

This rearrangement joins TRBV29-1 to TRBJ1-1; D gene uncertain. The germline V gene encodes CDR1 SQVTM and CDR2 ANQGSEA. There are 14 residues in the CDR3. V was cut by 6 bases and J by 1 base, with 15 bases left in between. The CDR3 region is CSVPEGSRNTEAFF. The DNA of the CDR3 is TGCAGCGTCCCCGAGGGATCGAGGAACACTGAAGCTTTCTTT. Complete variable domain (other parts from reference TRBV29-1 and TRBJ1-1): SAVISQKPSRDICQRGTSLTIQCQVDSQVTMMFWYRQQPGQSLTLIATANQGSEATYESGFVIDKFPISRPNLTFSTLTVSNMSPEDSSIYLCSVPEGSRNTEAFFGQGTRLTVV.

This clone was recorded only once. The chain links TRBV5-6 to TRBJ1-5; D is undetermined. The germline gives CDR1 SGHDT, CDR2 YYEEEE. V lost 0 bases to trimming and J lost 3 bases, with 7 bases between them. CDR3 length: 14 amino acids. CDR3 coding DNA: TGTGCCAGCAGCTTGGGTGGGAACAATCAGCCCCAGCATTTT. Translating it yields CASSLGGNNQPQHF.

This clone was picked up one time. This CDR3 is CASSQDSHEQYF. DNA of the CDR3: TGTGCCAGCAGCCAAGATAGCCACGAGCAGTACTTC. This chain links TRBV14 with TRBJ2-7; D is undetermined. CDR1 and CDR2 (germline): SGHDN, FVKESK. The ends were cut back, 0 bases at V and 5 bases at J, with 5 bases in the middle. The CDR3 extends over 12 amino acids.

The V gene is TRBV7-9, the J gene TRBJ1-2; the D is unclear. V lost 5 bases and J 2 bases, leaving 6 bases between the germline ends. The germline gives CDR1 SEHNR, CDR2 FQNEAQ (reference sequence). The CDR3 runs 12 residues. The DNA of the CDR3 is TGTGCCAGCAGCCCGGACAACTATGGCTACACCTTC. This codes for CASSPDNYGYTF.

The chain joins TRBV11-2 to TRBJ1-2; 8 nucleotides line up with TRBD1. This CDR3 contains 13 residues. The ends lost 5 bases at V and 4 bases at J; junction bases unmatched: 3. Germline V gene data show CDR1 as SGHAT and CDR2 as FQNNGV. The CDR3 sequence: CASSVDRGYGYTF. CDR3 in DNA: TGTGCCAGCAGCGTTGACAGGGGCTATGGCTACACCTTC.

The V call is TRBV15, the J call TRBJ1-2; D possibly corresponds to TRBD1 (6 bases). CDR1 is LNHNV and CDR2 is YYDKDF in the germline V gene (reference sequence). The CDR3 length is 15 residues. Trimming cost V 5 bases and J 2 bases, with 15 bases left between them. CDR3 in DNA: TGTGCCACCAGCCTCCTACTGGGGGCAAACTATGGCTACACCTTC. Protein product: CATSLLLGANYGYTF. Combining the CDR3 with reference TRBV15 and TRBJ1-2 gives the whole variable domain DAMVIQNPRYQVTQFGKPVTLSCSQTLNHNVMYWYQQKSSQAPKLLFHYYDKDFNNEADTPDNFQSRRPNTSFCFLDIRSPGLGDTAMYLCATSLLLGANYGYTFGSGTRLTVV.

The chain carries TRBV6-1 and TRBJ1-3, with no clear D. The CDR3 has 10 amino acids. Germline V gene lookup returns CDR1 MNHNS and CDR2 SASEGT. The germline V and J ends were trimmed by 8 bases and 9 bases, with 8 bases remaining between them. For the CDR3, the DNA is TGTGCCAGCCGGGAAGCCACCATATATTTT. It codes for CASREATIYF.

This chain links TRBV5-1 with TRBJ1-1; no definite D call. Germline CDR1 reads SGHRS; CDR2 reads YFSETQ. The CDR3 is made up of 14 amino acids. Trimming pared 0 bases from V and 1 base from J, leaving 7 bases between. DNA for the CDR3: TGCGCCAGCAGCTTGGACCCAGGGAACACTGAAGCTTTCTTT. Its protein product is CASSLDPGNTEAFF. The full variable domain, its missing parts supplied by reference TRBV5-1 and TRBJ1-1, is KAGVTQTPRYLIKTRGQQVTLSCSPISGHRSVSWYQQTPGQGLQFLFEYFSETQRNKGNFPGRFSGRQFSNSRSEMNVSTLELGDSALYLCASSLDPGNTEAFFGQGTRLTVV.

CDR3 loop: CASSLGIYEQYF. CDR3 nucleotide sequence: TGTGCCAGCAGCTTGGGGATATACGAGCAGTACTTC. V usage is TRBV5-6 and J usage is TRBJ2-7; D unclear. Germline lookup yields CDR1 SGHDT and CDR2 YYEEEE. This CDR3 is built from 12 residues. Trimming cost V 0 bases and J 4 bases, with 5 bases left between them.

The V gene is TRBV4-1, the J gene TRBJ1-4, with TRBD1 identical over 7 bases. Germline V CDR1 and CDR2: MGHRA, YSYEKL. Trimming at V came to 2 bases and at J to 4 bases, leaving 10 bases not matched to a gene. The CDR3 has 17 amino acids. The CDR3 coding sequence is TGCGCCAGCAGCCAACCGATAGACAGGGACGATAATGAAAAACTGTTTTTT. It codes for CASSQPIDRDDNEKLFF.

The chain joins TRBV19 to TRBJ2-1, with D perhaps matching TRBD1 or TRBD2 (5 bases each). Germline CDR1 and CDR2: LNHDA and SQIVND (reference sequence). Trimming pared 4 bases from V and 8 bases from J, leaving 21 bases between. This CDR3 has 16 residues. The CDR3 is CASSTSPFPGTHEQFF. The CDR3 DNA is TGTGCCAGTAGTACCTCTCCTTTCCCCGGGACCCATGAGCAGTTCTTC. The full variable domain, completed using reference TRBV19 and TRBJ2-1, is DGGITQSPKYLFRKEGQNVTLSCEQNLNHDAMYWYRQDPGQGLRLIYYSQIVNDFQKGDIAEGYSVSREKKESFPLTVTSAQKNPTAFYLCASSTSPFPGTHEQFFGPGTRLTVL.

This chain connects TRBV11-2 to TRBJ1-2, with 7 bases matching TRBD1. The length of the CDR3 is 15 residues. CDR1 and CDR2 (germline): SGHAT, FQNNGV. V lost 1 base and J lost 7; bases outside the gene matches: 9. The chain's CDR3 is CASSLVGGGFGGYTF. In DNA, the CDR3 is TGTGCCAGCAGCTTAGTAGGAGGGGGCTTCGGTGGCTACACCTTC.

CDR3: CASSQNRPGQGVWVTF. In nucleotides, the CDR3 is TGTGCCAGCTCACAAAATCGCCCGGGACAGGGAGTTTGGGTCACCTTC. The chain combines TRBV18 with TRBJ1-2; 9 nucleotides align to TRBD1. CDR1 is KGHSH, CDR2 LQKENI, per germline. V trimming: 4 bases; J trimming: 13 bases; junction bases outside the gene matches: 19. There are 16 residues in the CDR3.

The gene calls are TRBV5-1 and TRBJ2-3, with D perhaps matching TRBD1 or TRBD2 (5 bases each). Germline V gene lookup returns CDR1 SGHRS and CDR2 YFSETQ. The CDR3 is 15 amino acids. Trimming shortened V by 2 bases and J by 4 bases, and 14 bases separated the two germline ends. CDR3 protein: CASSFNPGLADTQYF. CDR3 DNA sequence: TGCGCCAGCAGCTTCAACCCGGGGCTCGCAGATACGCAGTATTTT.

This clone was observed a single time. The chain uses TRBV3-1 (or the pseudogene TRBV3-2) and TRBJ1-1; tentative D call: TRBD1 (6 bases). Trimming left V 8 bases short and J 0 bases short, with 22 bases between. Per germline, CDR1 LGHDT and CDR2 YNNKEL (reference sequence). The CDR3 totals 17 residues. The CDR3, as DNA: TGTGCCAGCTCCTTATGGAGACAGGCCCTTATGAACACTGAAGCTTTCTTT. Its translation: CASSLWRQALMNTEAFF.

This clone occurred a few times. The chain uses TRBV2 and TRBJ2-7; no clear D gene. The germline CDR1 and CDR2 sequences are SNHLY and FYNNEI. This CDR3 comprises 12 residues. V shed 0 bases and J shed 6 bases, with 6 bases lying between them. This chain's CDR3 is CASSEALLEQYF. The CDR3 DNA sequence: TGTGCCAGCAGTGAAGCGCTTCTCGAGCAGTACTTC.

This clone was seen more than once but under ten times. The rearrangement joins TRBV18 to TRBJ2-7; D may be TRBD2 (5 bases). The CDR3 extends over 14 amino acids. CDR1 and CDR2 (germline): KGHSH, LQKENI. V lost 2 bases and J lost 2, with 10 bases in between. The CDR3 loop is CASSPEGAAYEQYF. For the CDR3, the DNA is TGTGCCAGCTCACCAGAGGGAGCGGCCTACGAGCAGTACTTC.

CDR3 coding DNA: TGTGCCAGCAGCCTTCTGAGGGGGGCAGATACGCAGTATTTT. It encodes CASSLLRGADTQYF. V is TRBV3-1 (or the pseudogene TRBV3-2) and J is TRBJ2-3, with D perhaps being TRBD1 or TRBD2 (6 bases each). V dropped 4 bases and J dropped 4 bases, with 12 bases sitting between them. CDR1 and CDR2 (germline): LGHDT, YNNKEL (reference sequence). The CDR3 consists of 14 residues.